This TCR beta chain emerged from a study of OX40 agonist ivuxolimab in advanced cancers. Overall study findings and caveats: There was clonal expansion of CD4+ and CD8+ blood T cells by week 6 at 0.1 to 3.0 mg/kg.

In regard to this clone: Its antigen is currently unknown.

TCRdb's table, derived via immunoSEQ multiplex PCR, lists solely in-frame clones and lacks some. In the table there are 99,000 or so clones, approximately 84% of which are singletons. The CDR3 has 15 residues. Trimming shortened V by 5 bases and J by 0 bases, and 14 bases separated the two germline ends. CDR1 and CDR2 from the germline V gene are SQVTM and ANQGSEA. The sample consisted of CD4+ or CD8+ T cells sorted from blood, taken in a trial of the OX40 agonist ivuxolimab. This clonotype was sampled from an adult with an advanced solid tumor such as melanoma, head and neck, liver or kidney cancer. This chain connects TRBV29-1 to TRBJ1-3; D is perhaps TRBD1 (5 bases). This CDR3 reads CSVQRDGDSGNTIYF. In DNA, the CDR3 is TGCAGCGTTCAAAGGGACGGTGACTCTGGAAACACCATATATTTT.